This T cell receptor (beta chain) was sequenced for a study of CD8+ T cells in alopecia areata. On the study more broadly: People stayed on tofacitinib for 6 to 18 months, then stopped the drug for 6 months. Broader study findings: Under tofacitinib, numerous expanded lesional clonotypes remained detectable in scalp and blood. Patients shared TCRs less clearly than mice did, possibly owing to HLA.

This clone appeared a few times. Its antigen is as yet unknown. The treatment here: oral pan-JAK inhibitor, 5-10 mg twice daily. The V end was cut by 2 bases, the J end by 7 bases, with 20 bases between. Germline V gene lookup returns CDR1 MNHEY and CDR2 SVGAGI. The CDR3 sequence is 16 residues long. Extraction and reverse transcription of RNA yielded cDNA as the sequencing template. TCRdb keeps only in-frame clones here, not all; method: immunoSEQ multiplex PCR. The repertoire holds 200,000 to 250,000 clones, with more than 45% as singletons. The source of this sequence is a human donor with alopecia areata. This material consisted of CD4+ T cells sorted from blood, taken at week 4, from a patient treated with tofacitinib. This chain connects TRBV6-5 to TRBJ1-2; D gene unclear. The CDR3 sequence is CASSYLRVKGHGGYTF. As DNA, the CDR3 is TGTGCCAGCAGTTACCTACGCGTTAAGGGTCACGGTGGCTACACCTTC.